These 29 T cell receptor beta chains originate from one sample sequenced in a study of blood T cell repertoires in COVID-19. Profiled with immunoSEQ multiplex PCR; TCRdb holds only in-frame clones, not every one. The table records around 270,000 clones, around 89% of them present only once. The sample consisted of peripheral blood. All receptors derive from a man aged 40-55 years with acute or convalescent COVID-19.

The rearrangement uses TRBV29-1 and TRBJ2-1, with D uncertain. The CDR3 has 16 residues. The V and J ends lost 7 bases and 2 bases respectively, with 21 bases between them. Germline-derived CDR1 and CDR2 are SQVTM and ANQGSEA. This chain's CDR3 is CSAAPKPRYAYNEQFF. CDR3 nucleotide sequence: TGCAGCGCCGCCCCGAAGCCCCGGTATGCCTACAATGAGCAGTTCTTC.

The rearrangement links TRBV19 to TRBJ1-1; D is perhaps TRBD1 (5 bases). Trimming took 5 bases from V and 5 from J, leaving 12 bases between them. CDR3 size: 13 residues. CDR1 and CDR2 from the germline V gene are LNHDA and SQIVND (reference sequence). The CDR3 sequence: CASSPPGRTEAFF. CDR3 in DNA: TGTGCCAGTAGTCCCCCAGGGCGGACTGAAGCTTTCTTT.

The rearrangement uses TRBV3-1 (or the pseudogene TRBV3-2) and TRBJ2-7; the D gene is possibly TRBD2 (6 bases). The V and J ends lost 6 bases and 1 base respectively, with 16 bases between them. This CDR3 region has 15 residues. Per germline, CDR1 LGHDT and CDR2 YNNKEL (reference sequence). The CDR3 sequence: CASRGWVGRSYEQYF. In DNA, the CDR3 is TGTGCCAGCAGGGGCTGGGTAGGGAGGTCCTACGAGCAGTACTTC.

The J gene is TRBJ1-1, the V gene TRBV3-1 (or the pseudogene TRBV3-2); 8 nucleotides align to TRBD1. From germline, CDR1 is LGHDT and CDR2 YNNKEL (reference sequence). CDR3 length equals 14 residues. Trimming at V came to 2 bases and at J to 5 bases, leaving 4 bases not matched to a gene. CDR3 nucleotide sequence: TGTGCCAGCAGCCAAACCAGGGGGCGAACTGAAGCTTTCTTT. Its protein product is CASSQTRGRTEAFF.

Here the CDR3 reads CASSRGAGEGYTF. CDR3 coding DNA: TGTGCCAGCAGTCGAGGGGCAGGGGAAGGCTACACCTTC. V usage is TRBV6-5 and J usage is TRBJ1-2; a possible D gene is TRBD1 (6 bases). This CDR3 is 13 amino acids long. Germline V gene data show CDR1 as MNHEY and CDR2 as SVGAGI. V lost 5 bases to trimming and J lost 8 bases, with 15 bases between them.

The count of this clone is one. The chain recombines TRBV19 with TRBJ2-1; D remains unclear. V lost 4 bases and J lost 0, with 7 bases in between. This CDR3 region has 14 residues. Germline V lookup: CDR1 LNHDA, CDR2 SQIVND (reference sequence). DNA for the CDR3: TGTGCCAGTAGTAGACTCAGCTCCTACAATGAGCAGTTCTTC. It specifies CASSRLSSYNEQFF.

This rearrangement joins TRBV27 to TRBJ2-7, with D possibly matching TRBD1 (6 bases). The germline gives CDR1 MNHEY, CDR2 SMNVEV (reference sequence). V lost 2 bases, J lost 3 bases, and 11 bases lay in between. The CDR3 contains 14 residues. This CDR3 is CASSLAGQNYEQYF. CDR3 nucleotide sequence: TGTGCCAGCAGTTTAGCAGGACAGAACTACGAGCAGTACTTC.

The V and J genes are TRBV27 and TRBJ1-6; D not resolved. Trimming took off 2 bases at V and 7 bases at J, with 18 bases between the two ends. Germline values: CDR1 MNHEY, CDR2 SMNVEV (reference sequence). This CDR3 has 17 residues. CDR3 sequence (DNA): TGTGCCAGCAGTTTAACCCGGACTTCCTCCCCAAATTCACCCCTCCACTTT. It specifies CASSLTRTSSPNSPLHF.

V and J are TRBV19 and TRBJ1-6, with no clear D. The V end was cut by 4 bases, the J end by 12 bases, with 10 bases between. CDR1 and CDR2 from the germline V gene are LNHDA and SQIVND (reference sequence). The length of the CDR3 is 12 residues. The CDR3: CASSTSIRPLHF. CDR3 DNA sequence: TGTGCCAGTAGTACGTCTATACGACCCCTCCACTTT.

V is TRBV25-1 and J is TRBJ2-7; D perhaps matches TRBD1 (5 bases). With 6 bases removed from V and 2 bases from J, the gap between germline ends came to 8 bases. The CDR3 runs to 12 residues. Germline CDR1 reads MGHDK; CDR2 reads SYGVNS. CDR3 sequence reads: CASRTATYEQYF. The CDR3 DNA reads as TGTGCCAGCAGGACAGCGACCTACGAGCAGTACTTC.

This rearrangement joins TRBV7-2 to TRBJ2-1; D remains ambiguous. Germline-derived CDR1 and CDR2 are SGHTA and FQGNSA. The CDR3 covers 16 residues. The ends were cut back, 2 bases at V and 2 bases at J, with 13 bases in the middle. The DNA of the CDR3 is TGTGCCAGCAGCTTACAAGCCCCTTCGGCCTACAATGAGCAGTTCTTC. Encoded protein: CASSLQAPSAYNEQFF. The variable domain in full, with the rest retrieved from reference TRBV7-2 and TRBJ2-1, is GAGVSQSPSNKVTEKGKDVELRCDPISGHTALYWYRQSLGQGLEFLIYFQGNSAPDKSGLPSDRFSAERTGGSVSTLTIQRTQQEDSAVYLCASSLQAPSAYNEQFFGPGTRLTVL.

The chain joins TRBV5-4 to TRBJ2-3, with TRBD2 identical over 7 bases. J was trimmed by 6 bases and V by 5 bases; bases with no gene match: 6. The CDR3 spans 13 residues. The germline V gene encodes CDR1 SGHNT and CDR2 YYREEE (reference sequence). The CDR3 here is CASSPTGRDTQYF. Written as DNA, the CDR3 is TGTGCCAGCAGTCCCACCGGGAGGGATACGCAGTATTTT.

The chain carries TRBV5-1 and TRBJ1-5; 8 nucleotides align to TRBD1. With V trimmed by 5 bases and J by 4 bases, 2 bases remained unmatched. Per the germline V gene, CDR1 is SGHRS and CDR2 is YFSETQ. CDR3 length: 13 residues. The CDR3 nucleotides are TGCGCCAGCAGGACAGGGGATAATCAGCCCCAGCATTTT. This encodes CASRTGDNQPQHF.

V and J are TRBV10-3 and TRBJ2-2; D gene uncertain. The ends were cut back, 6 bases at V and 6 bases at J, with 8 bases in the middle. Germline-derived CDR1 and CDR2 are ENHRY and SYGVKD. There are 12 residues in the CDR3. The CDR3 DNA reads TGTGCCATCAGCCCTTATTCCGGGGAGCTGTTTTTT. As protein: CAISPYSGELFF.

V and J are TRBV5-1 and TRBJ2-3, with TRBD1 as a possible D gene (6 bases). V lost 0 bases, J lost 0 bases, and 11 bases lay in between. This CDR3 has 16 residues. The V gene's germline CDR1 is SGHRS and CDR2 YFSETQ. CDR3 sequence: CASSLGLGHSTDTQYF. The DNA for the CDR3 is TGCGCCAGCAGCTTGGGATTGGGACATAGCACAGATACGCAGTATTTT.

The chain links TRBV10-1 to TRBJ2-2; D is perhaps TRBD2 (6 bases). Germline V gene data show CDR1 as WNHNN and CDR2 as SYGVQD (reference sequence). Trimming pared 8 bases from V and 6 bases from J, leaving 19 bases between. The CDR3 extends over 15 amino acids. The CDR3 spells CASHNGGIAAGELFF. Written as DNA, the CDR3 is TGCGCCAGCCACAACGGCGGGATTGCGGCCGGGGAGCTGTTTTTT.

V and J are TRBV5-1 and TRBJ1-6, with 7 bases matching TRBD1. The CDR3 sequence is 17 residues long. V lost 0 bases to trimming and J lost 8 bases; unmatched junction nucleotides: 11. Germline V gives CDR1 SGHRS, CDR2 YFSETQ. The CDR3 reads CASSLEGTGRGDSPLHF. The CDR3 DNA reads TGCGCCAGCAGCTTGGAAGGGACCGGCAGGGGGGATTCACCCCTCCACTTT.

V usage is TRBV13 and J usage is TRBJ2-1; TRBD1 agrees at 9 bases. Trimming cost V 5 bases and J 6 bases; bases outside gene matches: 14. This CDR3 is 17 amino acids long. Germline CDR1 and CDR2: PRHDT and FYEKMQ (reference sequence). As DNA, the CDR3 is TGTGCCAGCAGCGTACAACTCGGGACAGGGAGTGGCAATGAGCAGTTCTTC. It codes for CASSVQLGTGSGNEQFF.

The sample holds one count of this clone. The rearrangement links TRBV5-1 to TRBJ2-2, with 9 bases identical to TRBD2. Germline-derived CDR1 and CDR2 are SGHRS and YFSETQ. The V segment lost 4 bases and the J segment 7 bases; nucleotides outside the gene matches: 14. This CDR3 is 17 amino acids long. The CDR3 here is CASSVTRGGAVNGELFF. The DNA for the CDR3 is TGCGCCAGCAGCGTGACTCGCGGGGGGGCCGTAAACGGGGAGCTGTTTTTT. The full variable domain, in which reference TRBV5-1 and TRBJ2-2 provide the parts outside the CDR3, is KAGVTQTPRYLIKTRGQQVTLSCSPISGHRSVSWYQQTPGQGLQFLFEYFSETQRNKGNFPGRFSGRQFSNSRSEMNVSTLELGDSALYLCASSVTRGGAVNGELFFGEGSRLTVL.

This sequence joins TRBV19 and TRBJ1-2; 9 positions agree with TRBD1. Germline V gives CDR1 LNHDA, CDR2 SQIVND (reference sequence). The CDR3 consists of 14 residues. V gave up 5 bases and J gave up 5 bases; unmatched junction bases: 6. The CDR3 sequence: CASSFRTGAYGYTF. The CDR3 DNA reads TGTGCCAGTAGTTTTCGGACAGGGGCTTATGGCTACACCTTC.

CDR3 DNA sequence: TGTGCCAGCAGCTTGGACAGTGGTACGCAGTATTTT. It translates to CASSLDSGTQYF. The J gene is TRBJ2-3, the V gene TRBV5-4; D remains unclear. This CDR3 spans 12 amino acids. CDR1 and CDR2 from the germline V gene are SGHNT and YYREEE (reference sequence). Trimming pared 0 bases from V and 8 bases from J, leaving 7 bases between.

The V and J genes are TRBV29-1 and TRBJ2-1; 8 nucleotides line up with TRBD1. The CDR3 has 14 amino acids. J gave up 4 bases and V 6 bases, and 8 bases lay outside the gene matches. Germline lookup yields CDR1 SQVTM and CDR2 ANQGSEA. The CDR3, as DNA: TGCAGCGTAGGGCGACAGGGGCCGTACAATGAGCAGTTCTTC. Residues: CSVGRQGPYNEQFF.

The J gene is TRBJ1-2, the V gene TRBV5-5; D is ambiguous. The V gene's germline CDR1 is SGHKS and CDR2 YYEKEE (reference sequence). Between the trimmed V and J ends, which lost 4 bases and 8 bases, there was a span of 18 bases. This CDR3 has 14 amino acids. DNA for the CDR3: TGTGCCAGCAGCCCGGGGAGCTGGGATAAAGGCTACACCTTC. Translated: CASSPGSWDKGYTF.

The V gene is TRBV7-2, the J gene TRBJ2-7; 10 bases match TRBD2. This CDR3 region has 14 residues. With V trimmed by 5 bases and J by 6 bases, 7 bases remained unmatched. Germline assignment: CDR1 SGHTA and CDR2 FQGNSA. Here the CDR3 DNA reads TGTGCCAGCAGCCCCCCGCCTAGCGGGGGCGAGCAGTACTTC. This gives the protein CASSPPPSGGEQYF.

The V gene is TRBV18, the J gene TRBJ1-3, with a weak D call TRBD1 (5 bases). The V end lost 3 bases, the J end lost 0 bases, and 12 bases lay between the germline ends. The CDR3 covers 16 residues. Germline CDR1 is KGHSH and CDR2 is LQKENI. CDR3 bases: TGTGCCAGCTCACCCTCGACAGCCGGCTCTGGAAACACCATATATTTT. This codes for CASSPSTAGSGNTIYF.

This chain connects TRBV6-5 to TRBJ1-5; 9 bases fit TRBD1. Germline CDR1 MNHEY, CDR2 SVGAGI. CDR3 size: 14 residues. The junction had 4 bases not matched to a gene; V was cut back by 6 bases and J by 4 bases. The CDR3 sequence is CASSRQGENQPQHF. The CDR3 nucleotides are TGTGCCAGCAGCCGACAGGGGGAAAATCAGCCCCAGCATTTT.

The sample holds a few counts of this clone. The chain joins TRBV12-3 or TRBV12-4 to TRBJ1-2; unclear D gene. The CDR3 contains 12 residues. V shed 8 bases and J shed 6 bases, with 13 bases lying between them. The CDR3 region has the DNA TGTGCCAGCCGCCGGGAGGCGAATGGCTACACCTTC. This translates into CASRREANGYTF.

This chain links TRBV3-1 (or the pseudogene TRBV3-2) with TRBJ1-2; D perhaps matches TRBD1 (6 bases). The CDR3 is made up of 13 amino acids. The V end was cut by 5 bases, the J end by 9 bases, with 16 bases between. Germline CDR1 reads LGHDT; CDR2 reads YNNKEL (reference sequence). The CDR3 reads CASSSLLTGSYTF. CDR3 sequence (DNA): TGTGCCAGCAGCTCCCTTTTGACAGGTAGCTACACCTTC.

V gene TRBV6-5 combines with J gene TRBJ2-7; D is perhaps TRBD2 (5 bases). CDR1 is MNHEY and CDR2 is SVGAGI in the germline V gene. V was cut by 5 bases and J by 2 bases, with 16 bases left in between. The CDR3 is 15 amino acids. The CDR3 bases are TGTGCCAGCAGTAAGGGCATATCTAGCCCCTACGAGCAGTACTTC. It codes for CASSKGISSPYEQYF.